Only a few counts were recorded for the clone carrying this T cell receptor beta chain. Method: immunoSEQ multiplex PCR; TCRdb's copy keeps in-frame clones and lacks some. The sample records millions of clones, approximately 93% being singletons. The data are from a study of shared clonotypes between healthy human individuals. This clonotype was sampled from a man younger than 35 in good health. Some clones in this sample may be carry-over from other donors' samples. Sequenced sample: naive CD4+ T cells from PBMCs. As for subset: CD45RA+ positively selected.

CDR3: CASSYGTLNQPQHF. In DNA, the CDR3 is TGTGCCAGCAGCTATGGAACTCTTAATCAGCCCCAGCATTTT. The chain has TRBV7-2 and TRBJ1-5; D not certain. Germline V CDR1 and CDR2: SGHTA, FQGNSA. This CDR3 has 14 amino acids. The germline V and J ends were trimmed by 4 bases and 4 bases, with 11 bases remaining between them.